The rows below give T cell receptor beta chains drawn from one sample of a study of T cell responses to AZD1222 COVID-19 vaccine. Generated by immunoSEQ multiplex PCR, the TCRdb table keeps only in-frame clones and is missing some. The table has approximately 74,000 clones, just over 85% seen once; the top ten hold about 2.5%. The material sequenced was peripheral blood, taken on day 0 of AZD1222 vaccination. Receptors were obtained from an adult in good health. CDR3s include the opening cysteine and the closing phenylalanine or tryptophan. D genes are given only for firm matches. Not every row has a clone size; where given, it reads once, few, many or a size class.

V,size,D,J,DNA,CDR3
TRBV6-6,-,-,TRBJ1-5,TGTGCCAGCAGTCCCTCCATGAGTAGCAATCAGCCCCAGCATTTT,CASSPSMSSNQPQHF
TRBV30,-,TRBD2,TRBJ2-7,TGTGCCTGGGGGTTAGCGGGGGGACTCCCCTACGAGCAGTACTTC,CAWGLAGGLPYEQYF
TRBV10-3,-,-,TRBJ1-1,TGTGCCATTGGGTCGGGGGACACTGAAGCTTTCTTT,CAIGSGDTEAFF
TRBV30,-,-,TRBJ1-2,TGTGCCTGGAGTAGACCCTATGGCTACACCTTC,CAWSRPYGYTF
TRBV9,-,-,TRBJ2-1,TGTGCCAGCAGCGTAGGTGGAGGGTCCGTCTCCTACAATGAGCAGTTCTTC,CASSVGGGSVSYNEQFF
TRBV29-1,once,TRBD2,TRBJ2-2,TGCAGCGTCGCTCGAGCGGGAGTCGGTGGGGAGCTGTTTTTT,CSVARAGVGGELFF
TRBV28,-,-,TRBJ1-1,TGTGCCAGCAGTTTAGGGACCACTGAAGCTTTCTTT,CASSLGTTEAFF
TRBV3-1/TRBV3-2,-,TRBD2,TRBJ2-3,TGTGCCAGCAGCTTTGGGGAGGGAGGCACAGATACGCAGTATTTT,CASSFGEGGTDTQYF
TRBV11-1,-,TRBD2,TRBJ2-1,TGTGCCAGCAGCTTTAGCGGGCGTGCCTACAATGAGCAGTTCTTC,CASSFSGRAYNEQFF
TRBV6-5,-,TRBD1,TRBJ1-6,TGTGCCAGCAGAAGGGGACAGACCCATTCACCCCTCCACTTT,CASRRGQTHSPLHF
TRBV28,-,-,TRBJ1-2,TGTGCCAGCACCCAAATACTAGGGGGAAGGGGCTACACCTTC,CASTQILGGRGYTF
TRBV5-1,-,TRBD1,TRBJ1-1,TGCGCCAGCAGCTCCGGACAGGCCACTTTGAACACTGAAGCTTTCTTT,CASSSGQATLNTEAFF
TRBV18,-,-,TRBJ2-7,TGTGCCAGCTCACCAAGCGCCTACGAGCAGTACTTC,CASSPSAYEQYF
TRBV15,-,-,TRBJ2-5,TGTGCCACCAGCAGAGATCCCCGGCGGGGAGAGACCCAGTACTTC,CATSRDPRRGETQYF
TRBV15,-,-,TRBJ1-2,TGTGCCACCAGCAGAGATCTCGGCTATGGCTACACCTTC,CATSRDLGYGYTF
TRBV6-2/TRBV6-3,-,-,TRBJ2-6,TGTGCCAGCAGTTACTATTCTGGGGCCAACGTCCTGACTTTC,CASSYYSGANVLTF
TRBV11-2,-,-,TRBJ2-1,TGTGCCAGCAGCTTCAAAGCCCAAACATCTTACAATGAGCAGTTCTTC,CASSFKAQTSYNEQFF
TRBV27,few,TRBD1,TRBJ1-5,TGTGCCAGCAGCCGGACAGGGGGCGCAGGTCAGCCCCAGCATTTT,CASSRTGGAGQPQHF
TRBV6-5,-,-,TRBJ1-1,TGTGCCAGCAACCCAACGGCAGGCCTCAGTGAAGCTTTCTTT,CASNPTAGLSEAFF
TRBV7-9,-,-,TRBJ2-1,TGTGCCAGCAGCTTAGGGGGTTATGAGCAGTTCTTC,CASSLGGYEQFF
TRBV28,-,-,TRBJ2-2,TGTGCCAGCAGCTCGGGGTTCGGGGAGCTGTTTTTT,CASSSGFGELFF
TRBV2,-,-,TRBJ1-5,TGTGCCAGCAGTGATCCCAATCAGCCCCAGCATTTT,CASSDPNQPQHF
TRBV18,-,-,TRBJ1-2,TGTGCCAGCTCTCTCATCAGTGGCAGGGACGGCTACACCTTC,CASSLISGRDGYTF
TRBV5-1,-,-,TRBJ2-1,TGCGCCAGCAGTCGGAGTTCCGGGGGCGATGAGCAGTTCTTC,CASSRSSGGDEQFF
TRBV6-5,-,TRBD2,TRBJ2-3,TGTGCCAGCAGTCGACTAGCGGGAGGGACAGATACGCAGTATTTT,CASSRLAGGTDTQYF
TRBV10-1,-,TRBD2,TRBJ2-7,TGCGCCAGCAGTGAGTCTACCGGGACTAGCGGCGAGCAGTACTTC,CASSESTGTSGEQYF
TRBV5-6,-,TRBD2,TRBJ2-1,TGTGCCAGCAGCACTAGCGGGGGCCTCTACAATGAGCAGTTCTTC,CASSTSGGLYNEQFF
TRBV19,-,-,TRBJ1-1,TGTGCCAGTAGTGGGATGTCCACTGAAGCTTTCTTT,CASSGMSTEAFF
TRBV28,-,-,TRBJ1-2,TGTGCCAGCAGACCAACCCTCGGTATTCCAGGCTACACCTTC,CASRPTLGIPGYTF
TRBV7-2,-,-,TRBJ2-5,TGTGCCAGCAGCTTGTATGACAGACCCCAAGAGACCCAGTACTTC,CASSLYDRPQETQYF
TRBV7-8,once,TRBD1,TRBJ1-6,TGTGCCAGCAGCTTAGCGGTCACAGGGGAAAGCTCCTATAATTCACCCCTCCACTTT,CASSLAVTGESSYNSPLHF
TRBV2,-,-,TRBJ2-2,TGTGCCAGCAGTGAAGCAGCAAACACCGGGGAGCTGTTTTTT,CASSEAANTGELFF
TRBV5-1,-,TRBD2,TRBJ2-7,TGCGCCAGCAGCTCCATATTAGGAGCGGGAGTCTTCGAGCAGTACTTC,CASSSILGAGVFEQYF
TRBV28,-,TRBD1,TRBJ1-5,TGTGCCAGCAGCCACAGGGGTGGTAATCAGCCCCAGCATTTT,CASSHRGGNQPQHF
TRBV3-1/TRBV3-2,once,TRBD2,TRBJ2-7,TGTGCCAGCAGCCCGGGACTAGGAGCCTACGAGCAGTACTTC,CASSPGLGAYEQYF
TRBV2,-,-,TRBJ1-3,TGTGCCAGCAGGCGGGGACTCCCCTCTGGAAACACCATATATTTT,CASRRGLPSGNTIYF
TRBV7-6,-,-,TRBJ2-7,TGTGCCAGCAGCTTAGCGCCGGGTGGGGGCTTTTACGAGCAGTACTTC,CASSLAPGGGFYEQYF
TRBV5-1,-,-,TRBJ2-1,TGCGCCAGCACTAAGGGGGAAAACTCCTACAATGAGCAGTTCTTC,CASTKGENSYNEQFF
TRBV6-5,-,-,TRBJ1-2,TGTGCCAGCAGTTACAAGGGAGGAGGCTATGGCTACACCTTC,CASSYKGGGYGYTF
TRBV6-5,-,TRBD2,TRBJ2-1,TGTGCCAGCACCGCACTAGCGGGGGGGCCGGCTGAGCAGTTCTTC,CASTALAGGPAEQFF